This T cell receptor beta chain was observed in a study of blood T cell repertoires in COVID-19 (dated by TCRdb to the early 2020s). Regarding the research as a whole: Samples covering the acute and convalescent phases of COVID-19 were provided by collaborators in the United States, Italy and Spain. Sample metadata almost always included a de-identified subject ID, COVID-19 status, age in years and sex. Where HLA class I and class II types were available, the types were taken from metadata supplied by the sample provider, not from assay-based typing. Deeply sampled blood TCRbeta repertoires from subjects exposed to, actively infected with, or recovered from COVID-19 were included in the dataset. Samples came from the ongoing ImmuneRACE study (first 160 participants) plus 1,254 subjects from 6 global collaborators. The repertoires were made available in a free public database intended to serve as a resource for research on the immune response to SARS-CoV-2. The material from the prospective study consisted of cDNA or gDNA derived from T cells, B-cell-depleted T cells, or PBMCs.

Points the paper makes about the study in general: How much clinical and demographic metadata was included differed by source and by participant, and the metadata was provided uncurated.

Comments on this clone: The clone's antigen remains unknown. It has no much larger one-base neighbor in the sample; base qualities were not kept.

TCRbeta CDR3 regions were amplified from genomic DNA by means of the immunoSEQ Assay, a bias-controlled multiplex PCR. In the source study's methods: Nucleated cell counts per sample were estimated from amplification of reference gene primers within the assay. To quantify the absolute abundance of each unique TCRbeta CDR3 rearrangement, sequence reads were collapsed and filtered. For each sample, productive Simpson clonality was calculated by taking the square root of Simpson's diversity index across productive rearrangements. TCRdb holds this immuneACCESS table with in-frame rearrangements only. Some clones are missing; in checked studies, unresolved V genes explain under half, and the rest has no known cause. The V and J calls and clone size come from that table; D and trimming were worked out from the DNA. This sample is represented by 80,000 to 95,000 clones; over 70% of them were singletons. Jointly, the top ten make up approximately 4.4% of the sample.

Collaborating institutions collected whole blood in K2EDTA tubes following their own protocols. For TCRbeta analysis, collaborators shipped samples in one of three forms: frozen whole blood, isolated PBMCs, or DNA extracted from either of those sample types. This receptor was taken from a woman between 50 and 59 years old with acute or convalescent COVID-19. The sample was peripheral blood.

The CDR3 region: CASSPSARTVTLGYQPQHF. The nucleotides are TGTGCCAGCAGTCCCTCCGCTAGGACAGTCACCTTAGGGTATCAGCCCCAGCATTTT. Rearrangement joined TRBV28 to TRBJ1-5; a tentative D call is TRBD1 (6 bases match). The V and J ends are trimmed by 5 bases and 5 bases, leaving 28 bases between them. The CDR3 runs 19 amino acids, cysteine and phenylalanine included. Only the CDR3 part of the read is kept: 57 bases, read in frame from the first base. Reading the germline V gene gives CDR1 MDHEN and CDR2 SYDVKM.